This T cell receptor (beta chain) came from a study of shared clonotypes between healthy human individuals. Study-level results: The diversity represented, both genetic and in exposure history, was limited by few donors.

Concerning this clone: Its antigen is as yet unknown.

Germline V lookup: CDR1 LNHDA, CDR2 SQIVND (reference sequence). The CDR3 covers 13 residues. The V gene lost 11 bases and the J gene lost 3 bases, with 16 bases spanning the gap. Authors' data handling: Filtering differed for immunoSEQ, which gave only junction sequences without quality scores. Libraries were prepared by immunoSEQ multiplex PCR; TCRdb keeps only in-frame clonotypes and omits some of them. For V, J and clone size, that table is used; D and trimming come from the DNA. This repertoire shows over 2 million clones, about 90% found once; its top ten account for 0.37%. J is TRBJ1-1 and V is TRBV19; no reliable D call. This sequence originates from a man between 18 and 29 years old in good health. Some clones in this sample may be carry-over from other donors' samples. Sequenced material: naive CD4+ T cells from PBMCs. Subset of the sample: CD45RA+ positively selected. The DNA for the CDR3 is TGTGCCGGCCCGACCCCTGGGGACACTGAAGCTTTCTTT. Its translation is CAGPTPGDTEAFF.